Below are 10 T cell receptor beta chains sequenced from a single sample in a study of identical twins. Via MiXCR, TCRdb re-called the 5' RACE reads, giving one row per CDR3 protein. The sample holds 650,000 to 800,000 distinct CDR3 sequences, roughly 8% seen once. Another study also made use of these data, one on yellow fever vaccine responses in identical twins.

The sample comprised PBMCs. The receptors come from a woman aged 18-29 years in good health.

This clonotype was counted a few times. V usage is TRBV7-9 and J usage is TRBJ2-7; 9 nucleotides align to TRBD1. The CDR3 contains 15 residues. V was clipped by 1 base and J by 2 bases; unmatched bases: 3. Germline V gene sequence: CDR1 SEHNR, CDR2 FQNEAQ (reference sequence). The CDR3 DNA sequence: TGTGCCAGCAGCTTAGTGGACAGGGGAACCTACGAGCAGTACTTC. It encodes CASSLVDRGTYEQYF. Filled out from reference TRBV7-9 and TRBJ2-7, the complete variable domain reads DTGVSQNPRHKITKRGQNVTFRCDPISEHNRLYWYRQTLGQGPEFLTYFQNEAQLEKSRLLSDRFSAERPKGSFSTLEIQRTEQGDSAMYLCASSLVDRGTYEQYFGPGTRLTVT.

This clonotype was counted between two and nine times. This rearrangement joins TRBV10-3 to TRBJ2-1; the D gene is possibly TRBD2 (6 bases). Germline V CDR1 and CDR2: ENHRY, SYGVKD. Trimming removed 5 bases at V and 5 bases at J, with 19 bases between. The length of the CDR3 is 16 residues. CDR3 in amino acids: CAISRRGKWEDNEQFF. In nucleotides, the CDR3 is TGTGCCATCAGTCGGCGCGGGAAGTGGGAGGACAATGAGCAGTTCTTC.

There are many counts of this clonotype. The chain couples TRBV7-9 to TRBJ2-2; D not certain. The CDR3 sequence is 11 residues long. The ends were cut back, 8 bases at V and 8 bases at J, with 9 bases in the middle. Germline-derived CDR1 and CDR2 are SEHNR and FQNEAQ (reference sequence). The CDR3: CASDQRGELFF. The CDR3 coding sequence is TGTGCCAGCGATCAAAGAGGGGAGCTGTTTTTT.

This clonotype was seen many times. The CDR3 region is CASSLRDNSYEQYF. The CDR3 nucleotides are TGTGCCAGCAGCTTAAGGGACAACTCCTACGAGCAGTACTTC. The V and J genes are TRBV7-9 and TRBJ2-7, with a weak D call TRBD1 (6 bases). Trimming removed 2 bases from V and 0 bases from J, with 8 bases in between. This CDR3 region has 14 residues. CDR1 and CDR2 (germline): SEHNR, FQNEAQ (reference sequence).

The V gene is TRBV7-9, the J gene TRBJ1-6; TRBD1 aligns across 10 bases. Germline assignment: CDR1 SEHNR and CDR2 FQNEAQ (reference sequence). V was clipped by 6 bases and J by 10 bases; unmatched bases: 9. CDR3 length: 15 amino acids. The CDR3 DNA reads TGTGCCAGCAGTCGGGGGACAGGGGAGCACTCACCCCTCCACTTT. It specifies CASSRGTGEHSPLHF. Variable domain in full (rest from reference TRBV7-9 and TRBJ1-6): DTGVSQNPRHKITKRGQNVTFRCDPISEHNRLYWYRQTLGQGPEFLTYFQNEAQLEKSRLLSDRFSAERPKGSFSTLEIQRTEQGDSAMYLCASSRGTGEHSPLHFGNGTRLTVT.

This rearrangement joins TRBV5-1 to TRBJ1-3, with TRBD1 as a possible D gene (5 bases). Trimming stripped 2 bases from V and 0 bases from J, with 12 bases between. The germline V gene has CDR1 SGHRS and CDR2 YFSETQ. The CDR3 runs 16 residues. The CDR3 bases are TGCGCCAGCAGCTTAGGCAGGGCCTCCTCTGGAAACACCATATATTTT. Encoded protein: CASSLGRASSGNTIYF.

The chain employs TRBV2 and TRBJ1-6, with a weak D call TRBD1 (5 bases). The CDR3 is made up of 15 amino acids. Germline CDR1 and CDR2: SNHLY and FYNNEI. V was cut by 2 bases and J by 2 bases, with 7 bases left in between. CDR3 amino acids: CASSETGPYNSPLHF. CDR3 in DNA: TGTGCCAGCAGTGAAACAGGACCCTATAATTCACCCCTCCACTTT.

This clonotype showed up just a few times. The chain joins TRBV9 to TRBJ2-3; TRBD1 matches 7 bases. This CDR3 comprises 17 residues. Trimming removed 0 bases from V and 3 bases from J; junction bases left unmatched: 10. CDR1 SGDLS and CDR2 YYNGEE come from the germline V gene. The CDR3 loop is CASSVAEWGTATDTQYF. CDR3 DNA sequence: TGTGCCAGCAGCGTAGCCGAGTGGGGGACAGCTACAGATACGCAGTATTTT.

Concerning this clonotype itself: Compared with germline, one end of the junction differs, possibly owing to a read error. This chain links TRBV6-4 with TRBJ2-7, with D possibly TRBD2 on 6 matching bases. Germline V gene sequence: CDR1 MRHNA, CDR2 SNTAGT. The CDR3 has 11 residues. The CDR3 nucleotides read TGTGCCAGCAAGGGCAGTTACCCCCGGGAGTTC. The encoded protein is CASKGSYPREF.

The table lists this clonotype with a count of one. This chain uses TRBV20-1 with TRBJ2-5; 8 bases fit TRBD2. V was pared by 6 bases and J by 4 bases, with 13 bases of the junction left unmatched. This CDR3 has 15 amino acids. Looked up from germline, CDR1 is DFQATT and CDR2 is SNEGSKA (reference sequence). Here the CDR3 DNA reads TGCAGTGCCTCCCGGGGGGGATCGGGGGGAGAGACCCAGTACTTC. Protein: CSASRGGSGGETQYF.